The present T cell receptor (beta chain) was sequenced within a study of shared clonotypes between healthy human individuals. Findings and caveats of the study: Incompleteness in sorted-subset sequencing, despite large depth, was shown by rarefaction. The donor pool, a small one, limited the genetic and exposure-history diversity represented. Clonotypes shared by all four donors outscored non-shared clonotypes in generation probability.

Sequencing was performed with immunoSEQ multiplex PCR; in TCRdb, only in-frame clones are kept and a portion is missing. The sample includes around 2.5 million clones, roughly 93% of them seen just once. This CDR3 region has 13 residues. The germline CDR1 and CDR2 sequences are GTSNPN and SVGIG (reference sequence). Unmatched junction bases numbered 6, after V lost 1 base and J lost 7 bases. This clone was counted between two and nine times. What it recognizes is unknown. Sequenced input: naive CD4+ T cells from PBMCs. The subset denotes: CD45RA+ positively selected. The receptor comes from a man in his late teens or twenties in good health. Some clones in this sample may be carry-over from other donors' samples. This sequence joins TRBV30 and TRBJ1-1; TRBD1 agrees at 7 bases. CDR3 nucleotides: TGTGCCTGGAGTGCTGTGACAGGGAATGAAGCTTTCTTT. Protein sequence: CAWSAVTGNEAFF.